A single sample is the source of the 28 T cell receptor beta chains below, sequenced in a study of CD8+CD57+ T cells in acquired aplastic anemia. Genomic DNA acted as the template from which TCR beta VDJ combination and CDR3 sequence profiling were carried out. MiXCR, applied by TCRdb to the reads, yields one record per CDR3 protein. The profile shows 130,000 or so distinct CDR3 sequences, around two fifths of them singletons. What was sequenced was sorted CD4+, CD8+, or CD8+CD57+ T cells (not recorded which) from PBMCs. Receptors were obtained from a human donor in good health, serving as a control.

V and J are TRBV2 and TRBJ1-1; maybe TRBD1 (5 bases). V shed 1 base and J shed 4 bases, with 10 bases lying between them. CDR1 and CDR2 (germline): SNHLY, FYNNEI. The CDR3 is 14 residues long. CDR3 coding DNA: TGTGCCAGCAGTGAAGTGAAGGGGAGCACTGAAGCTTTCTTT. Amino acid sequence: CASSEVKGSTEAFF. Looking up the rest from reference TRBV2 and TRBJ1-1 gives the full variable domain: EPEVTQTPSHQVTQMGQEVILRCVPISNHLYFYWYRQILGQKVEFLVSFYNNEISEKSEIFDDQFSVERPDGSNFTLKIRSTKLEDSAMYFCASSEVKGSTEAFFGQGTRLTVV.

The sample holds many counts of this clonotype. The V gene is TRBV7-9, the J gene TRBJ1-4; 7 nucleotides match TRBD1. J was trimmed by 6 bases and V by 3 bases; bases with no gene match: 4. The length of the CDR3 is 14 residues. Germline CDR1 reads SEHNR; CDR2 reads FQNEAQ (reference sequence). The CDR3 spells CASSFGTAYEKLFF. In DNA, the CDR3 is TGTGCCAGCAGCTTCGGGACAGCATATGAAAAACTGTTTTTT.

A word on this clonotype: This may arise from a read error, as a much more abundant clone is one base away. The rearrangement uses TRBV7-8 and TRBJ1-4, with 8 bases that match TRBD1. This CDR3 comprises 15 residues. CDR1 is SGHVS, CDR2 FQNEAQ, per germline. V lost 5 bases and J lost 11; bases outside the gene matches: 13. In nucleotides, the CDR3 is TGTGCCAGCAGCCGGGGACAGGAGGTGACTGGGAAACTGTTTTTT. Protein product: CASSRGQEVTGKLFF.

This clonotype has ten or more counts. V is TRBV7-1 and J is TRBJ1-2, with TRBD1 as a possible D gene (6 bases). TRBV7-1 is filed as an ORF, its function uncertain. V was cut by 3 bases and J by 1 base, with 24 bases left in between. The CDR3 contains 19 residues. The CDR3 nucleotides are TGTGCCAGCAGCTCTGCCTATAAGAGAGCCGGGACAAGTAACTATGGCTACACCTTC. Translated, it gives CASSSAYKRAGTSNYGYTF.

This clonotype was counted at least ten times. This CDR3 reads CSASPDALGQYF. The CDR3, as DNA: TGCAGTGCTTCCCCAGACGCACTCGGGCAGTACTTC. The V call is TRBV20-1, the J call TRBJ2-7; D call uncertain. The V gene lost 5 bases and the J gene lost 9 bases, with 17 bases spanning the gap. The CDR3 is 12 residues long. Germline CDR1 and CDR2: DFQATT and SNEGSKA (reference sequence).

Concerning this clonotype itself: The CDR3 ends on some other residue instead of the conserved phenylalanine or tryptophan, so this is likely a read error. The CDR3 DNA follows: TGTGCCAGCAGCTTAACCCTCACAGATACGCAGTATTCT. Translation: CASSLTLTDTQYS. The chain is built from TRBV11-2 and TRBJ2-3; D is unclear. In germline, CDR1 is SGHAT, CDR2 FQNNGV. Trimming left V 2 bases short and J 2 bases short, with 5 bases between. The CDR3 is 13 amino acids.

This CDR3 is CSAKDSRSYEQYF. The CDR3 nucleotides are TGCAGTGCTAAGGACAGTAGGTCCTACGAGCAGTACTTC. The genes are TRBV20-1 and TRBJ2-7; TRBD1 might be the D (6 bases). Per the germline V gene, CDR1 is DFQATT and CDR2 is SNEGSKA (reference sequence). The CDR3 spans 13 residues. V was shortened by 4 bases and J by 1 base, with 11 bases between the two germline ends.

This clonotype occurred many times. The chain links TRBV2 to TRBJ2-2; D assignment may be TRBD1 or TRBD2 (5 bases each). In germline, CDR1 is SNHLY, CDR2 FYNNEI. The CDR3 has 11 amino acids. V was cut by 6 bases and J by 7 bases, with 6 bases left in between. CDR3 amino acids: CASRGVGELFF. The DNA for the CDR3 is TGTGCCAGCAGGGGGGTCGGGGAGCTGTTTTTT.

This clonotype was detected ten times or more. The chain links TRBV9 to TRBJ1-2; tentative D call: TRBD1 (5 bases). V lost 5 bases and J lost 2, with 25 bases in between. The length of the CDR3 is 18 residues. Looked up from germline, CDR1 is SGDLS and CDR2 is YYNGEE. CDR3 loop: CASSPGMGGSLLNYGYTF. CDR3 coding DNA: TGTGCCAGCAGTCCAGGGATGGGGGGATCCCTGCTAAACTATGGCTACACCTTC. Using reference TRBV9 and TRBJ1-2 for the parts outside the CDR3, the full variable domain is DSGVTQTPKHLITATGQRVTLRCSPRSGDLSVYWYQQSLDQGLQFLIQYYNGEERAKGNILERFSAQQFPDLHSELNLSSLELGDSALYFCASSPGMGGSLLNYGYTFGSGTRLTVV.

Many counts were recorded for this clonotype. The gene calls are TRBV19 and TRBJ1-1; TRBD1 matches 8 bases. Germline-derived CDR1 and CDR2 are LNHDA and SQIVND (reference sequence). V was pared by 10 bases and J by 5 bases, with 9 bases of the junction left unmatched. The CDR3 is 13 residues long. CDR3 residues: CATRDRYLTEAFF. CDR3 sequence (DNA): TGTGCCACCCGGGACAGGTATTTAACTGAAGCTTTCTTT.

The V and J genes are TRBV19 and TRBJ2-3; a weak D match, TRBD1 (5 bases). Germline CDR1 LNHDA, CDR2 SQIVND (reference sequence). V gave up 3 bases and J gave up 0 bases, with 10 bases separating them. This CDR3 spans 15 amino acids. CDR3 nucleotides: TGTGCCAGTAGTATTCTTGGGGCCAGCACAGATACGCAGTATTTT. This codes for CASSILGASTDTQYF.

This clonotype was picked up many times. The chain has TRBV27 and TRBJ2-7; 9 nucleotides align to TRBD1. Germline V gene data show CDR1 as MNHEY and CDR2 as SMNVEV (reference sequence). V gave up 4 bases and J gave up 2 bases; unmatched junction bases: 3. This CDR3 is 14 amino acids long. The CDR3 protein is CASSYTGGTYEQYF. CDR3 nucleotide sequence: TGTGCCAGCAGTTACACAGGGGGCACCTACGAGCAGTACTTC.

This clonotype was detected ten times or more. As DNA, the CDR3 is TGCAGTGCTAGAGACACTAGCAATCAGCCCCAGCATTTT. Translation: CSARDTSNQPQHF. The V and J genes are TRBV20-1 and TRBJ1-5; D not certain. The V end lost 0 bases, the J end lost 0 bases, and 3 bases lay between the germline ends. CDR3 length: 13 residues. CDR1 and CDR2 (germline): DFQATT, SNEGSKA (reference sequence).

This chain joins TRBV7-2 and TRBJ2-5, with D possibly matching TRBD2 (6 bases). The CDR3 contains 14 residues. V was cut by 4 bases and J by 5 bases, with 14 bases left in between. Germline CDR1 is SGHTA and CDR2 is FQGNSA. CDR3 bases: TGTGCCAGCAGCTCATGGGCTAGCGTGGAGACCCAGTACTTC. As protein: CASSSWASVETQYF.

The J gene is TRBJ2-2, the V gene TRBV15, with D tentatively TRBD1 or TRBD2 (6 bases each). V lost 1 base and J 2 bases, leaving 11 bases between the germline ends. The CDR3 consists of 16 residues. Germline V CDR1 and CDR2: LNHNV, YYDKDF (reference sequence). The DNA for the CDR3 is TGTGCCACCAGCAGAGCCAGGGGACTTAACACCGGGGAGCTGTTTTTT. Translation gives CATSRARGLNTGELFF.

This rearrangement joins TRBV19 to TRBJ1-2; 10 nucleotides line up with TRBD1. In germline, CDR1 is LNHDA, CDR2 SQIVND (reference sequence). The CDR3 spans 14 residues. J was trimmed by 7 bases and V by 6 bases; bases with no gene match: 8. The CDR3 DNA follows: TGTGCCAGTAGAGCGACAGGGGGCGTCGCTGGCTACACCTTC. Its protein product is CASRATGGVAGYTF. Filled out from reference TRBV19 and TRBJ1-2, the complete variable domain reads DGGITQSPKYLFRKEGQNVTLSCEQNLNHDAMYWYRQDPGQGLRLIYYSQIVNDFQKGDIAEGYSVSREKKESFPLTVTSAQKNPTAFYLCASRATGGVAGYTFGSGTRLTVV.

This chain connects TRBV6-5 to TRBJ1-2, with TRBD1 matching over 8 bases. The ends lost 2 bases at V and 8 bases at J; junction bases unmatched: 7. The CDR3 is 14 amino acids. CDR1 and CDR2 (germline): MNHEY, SVGAGI. The CDR3 here is CASSYAGTGGGYTF. The CDR3 nucleotides read TGTGCCAGCAGTTACGCTGGGACAGGCGGGGGCTACACCTTC.

In DNA form, the CDR3 reads TGTGCCAGCAGCCTGGGGGGCGGGGGGCTCTACGAGCAGTACTTC. Its translation is CASSLGGGGLYEQYF. The V call is TRBV7-2, the J call TRBJ2-7; 8 bases are shared with TRBD2. Germline trimming cut 5 bases from V and 3 bases from J; bases unmatched to any gene: 9. The CDR3 sequence is 15 residues long. Germline V gives CDR1 SGHTA, CDR2 FQGNSA.

Remarks on this clonotype: This may be a read error: a much more frequent sequence differs by one nucleotide. This chain connects TRBV6-1 to TRBJ1-1; 9 bases map to TRBD1. Germline V CDR1 and CDR2: MNHNS, SASEGT. This CDR3 is built from 14 residues. V lost 9 bases and J lost 6; bases outside the gene matches: 11. The CDR3 region is CARRPTGGRSEAFF. CDR3 nucleotide sequence: TGTGCCAGGAGGCCGACAGGGGGTCGGTCTGAAGCTTTCTTT.

The table lists this clonotype with many counts. The chain uses TRBV24-1 and TRBJ2-2; D unclear. Per the germline V gene, CDR1 is KGHDR and CDR2 is SFDVKD. This CDR3 contains 15 residues. Between the trimmed V and J ends, which lost 0 bases and 7 bases, there was a span of 11 bases. The CDR3 is CATSDLRRLGGELFF. CDR3 DNA: TGTGCCACCAGTGATTTGCGAAGACTTGGCGGGGAGCTGTTTTTT.

This clonotype was seen ten or more times. The chain carries TRBV5-8 and TRBJ1-6; no clear D gene. Trimming stripped 3 bases from V and 5 bases from J, with 6 bases between. Germline V gene sequence: CDR1 SGHTS, CDR2 YDEGEE. The CDR3 extends over 13 amino acids. The CDR3 reads CASSSRDNSPLHF. The DNA for the CDR3 is TGTGCCAGCAGCTCTAGGGATAATTCACCCCTCCACTTT.

Here the CDR3 reads CASSDSSRGEMYTF. For the CDR3, the DNA is TGTGCCAGCAGTGACAGTAGCAGGGGGGAGATGTACACCTTC. This rearrangement joins TRBV25-1 to TRBJ1-2; 7 positions agree with TRBD1. This CDR3 region has 14 residues. Germline CDR1 MGHDK, CDR2 SYGVNS. The J segment lost 11 bases and the V segment lost 3 bases, leaving 12 bases of the junction unmatched.

The V gene is TRBV19, the J gene TRBJ2-5; TRBD1 matches 9 bases. Unmatched junction bases numbered 10, after V lost 9 bases and J lost 8 bases. The CDR3 runs 13 residues. In germline, CDR1 is LNHDA, CDR2 SQIVND (reference sequence). This chain's CDR3 is CASSAGTGKTQYF. The CDR3 DNA reads TGTGCCAGCAGCGCCGGGACAGGGAAAACCCAGTACTTC. Supplemented by reference TRBV19 and TRBJ2-5, the full variable domain reads DGGITQSPKYLFRKEGQNVTLSCEQNLNHDAMYWYRQDPGQGLRLIYYSQIVNDFQKGDIAEGYSVSREKKESFPLTVTSAQKNPTAFYLCASSAGTGKTQYFGPGTRLLVL.

The sample holds one count of this clonotype. Here the CDR3 reads CASSLYEKLFF. The CDR3 DNA is TGTGCCAGCAGCTTGTATGAAAAACTGTTTTTT. The chain carries TRBV7-9 and TRBJ1-4; D is undetermined. The CDR3 runs 11 residues. CDR1 and CDR2 (germline): SEHNR, FQNEAQ (reference sequence). Trimming shortened V by 3 bases and J by 6 bases, and 2 bases separated the two germline ends.

In its sample, this clonotype was seen many times. The V gene is TRBV7-2, the J gene TRBJ2-2; D is possibly TRBD2 (6 bases). This CDR3 spans 17 amino acids. V was shortened by 5 bases and J by 3 bases, with 19 bases between the two germline ends. Germline CDR1 and CDR2: SGHTA and FQGNSA. For the CDR3, the DNA is TGTGCCAGCAGCGGGGACTCCGCTTCTATCTACACCGGGGAGCTGTTTTTT. Protein product: CASSGDSASIYTGELFF.

Ten or more counts support this clonotype. The chain is built from TRBV12-3 or TRBV12-4 and TRBJ2-2, with no clear D. The CDR3 totals 12 residues. Trimming pared 2 bases from V and 6 bases from J, leaving 4 bases between. CDR3 amino acids: CASSLSSGELFF. CDR3 nucleotides: TGTGCCAGCAGTTTAAGCTCCGGGGAGCTGTTTTTT.

This clonotype was seen many times. The chain is built from TRBV20-1 and TRBJ2-3, with D unresolved. The CDR3 consists of 15 residues. V shed 3 bases and J shed 0 bases, with 13 bases lying between them. CDR1 and CDR2 from the germline V gene are DFQATT and SNEGSKA (reference sequence). The CDR3: CSASFLALSTDTQYF. In DNA form, the CDR3 reads TGCAGTGCTAGTTTTCTGGCTCTCAGCACAGATACGCAGTATTTT.

The gene calls are TRBV7-7 and TRBJ1-5; D is ambiguous. Trimming took 5 bases from V and 0 from J, leaving 5 bases between them. Germline V gene sequence: CDR1 SSHAT, CDR2 FNYEAQ (reference sequence). This CDR3 contains 13 residues. The CDR3 here is CASSTFSNQPQHF. The CDR3 DNA reads as TGTGCCAGCAGCACCTTTAGCAATCAGCCCCAGCATTTT.